The 16 T cell receptor beta chains reported below all come from one sample, sequenced in a study of shared clonotypes between healthy human individuals. Repertoires were generated with immunoSEQ multiplex PCR, while TCRdb's copy carries only in-frame clones and drops some. The sample carries under 650,000 clones, around 96% recorded once. The sample comprised naive CD4+ T cells sorted from blood. Subset defined: CD45RA+ positively selected. These receptors were obtained from a woman aged 30 to 39 in good health.

This chain joins TRBV7-9 and TRBJ2-1, with 7 bases that match TRBD2. V lost 5 bases, J lost 0 bases, and 7 bases stayed unmatched. The germline V gene encodes CDR1 SEHNR and CDR2 FQNEAQ (reference sequence). The CDR3 consists of 16 residues. CDR3 DNA: TGTGCCAGCAGCCCGCCGGGACTACACTCCTACAATGAGCAGTTCTTC. Translation: CASSPPGLHSYNEQFF.

The chain has TRBV7-2 and TRBJ2-2; maybe TRBD1 (5 bases). Deletions cut 5 bases from V and 5 bases from J, with 18 bases between. The CDR3 consists of 16 residues. Germline V gene lookup returns CDR1 SGHTA and CDR2 FQGNSA. The CDR3 loop is CASSRLTATTTGELFF. The CDR3 DNA sequence: TGTGCCAGCAGCCGACTGACAGCTACTACTACCGGGGAGCTGTTTTTT.

The chain is built from TRBV7-9 and TRBJ2-1, with D possibly TRBD2 on 5 matching bases. V shed 7 bases and J shed 0 bases, with 13 bases lying between them. CDR1 SEHNR and CDR2 FQNEAQ come from the germline V gene (reference sequence). There are 15 residues in the CDR3. CDR3 region: CASINPGSSYNEQFF. The CDR3 DNA is TGTGCCAGCATCAACCCGGGGAGCTCCTACAATGAGCAGTTCTTC.

V is TRBV28 and J is TRBJ2-2; perhaps D is TRBD1 or TRBD2 (6 bases each). Germline V gene data show CDR1 as MDHEN and CDR2 as SYDVKM. The CDR3 covers 13 residues. With 6 bases removed from V and 7 bases from J, the gap between germline ends came to 12 bases. The CDR3: CASRYREDGELFF. Here the CDR3 DNA reads TGTGCCAGCAGATACAGGGAGGACGGGGAGCTGTTTTTT.

The CDR3 nucleotides are TGTGCCAGCCCAGGGACAGGGGGGTTATCCACAGATACGCAGTATTTT. It translates to CASPGTGGLSTDTQYF. The chain has TRBV2 and TRBJ2-3, with TRBD1 matching over 11 bases. After removal of 8 bases from V and 2 bases from J, the junction contained 9 bases not matched to a gene. From germline, CDR1 is SNHLY and CDR2 FYNNEI. This CDR3 has 16 amino acids.

Concerning this clone itself: The junction and the germline gene differ at one end; a read error may be behind it. The J gene is TRBJ1-3, the V gene TRBV28; D ambiguous. CDR3 length: 14 amino acids. CDR1 and CDR2 (germline): MDHEN, SYDVKM. The CDR3 protein is CASTPATAGNTIYF. DNA of the CDR3: TGTGCCAGCACCCCTGCGACTGCTGGGAACACCATATATTTT.

This sequence joins TRBV19 and TRBJ2-5; TRBD1 or TRBD2 may be the D gene (5 bases each). This CDR3 has 16 residues. Trimming stripped 3 bases from V and 3 bases from J, with 17 bases between. Germline CDR1 LNHDA, CDR2 SQIVND (reference sequence). The CDR3 sequence is CASSMLGAGLEETQYF. The CDR3 coding sequence is TGTGCCAGTAGTATGTTAGGGGCAGGACTTGAAGAGACCCAGTACTTC. Drawing the rest from reference TRBV19 and TRBJ2-5, the complete variable domain is DGGITQSPKYLFRKEGQNVTLSCEQNLNHDAMYWYRQDPGQGLRLIYYSQIVNDFQKGDIAEGYSVSREKKESFPLTVTSAQKNPTAFYLCASSMLGAGLEETQYFGPGTRLLVL.

The chain has TRBV28 and TRBJ2-1; 8 bases align to TRBD2. Germline V gene sequence: CDR1 MDHEN, CDR2 SYDVKM. The ends lost 2 bases at V and 8 bases at J; junction bases unmatched: 8. This CDR3 has 15 residues. The chain's CDR3 is CASSLPGLVWDEQFF. The CDR3 region has the DNA TGTGCCAGCAGTTTACCGGGACTAGTGTGGGATGAGCAGTTCTTC.

The chain joins TRBV6-1 to TRBJ1-2, with D unresolved. The V and J ends lost 1 base and 8 bases respectively, with 5 bases between them. Germline V CDR1 and CDR2: MNHNS, SASEGT. This CDR3 region has 11 residues. Here the CDR3 reads CASSEGWGYTF. The CDR3 coding sequence is TGTGCCAGCAGTGAAGGGTGGGGCTACACCTTC.

This chain joins TRBV28 and TRBJ1-5; weak D call: TRBD1 (6 bases). The CDR3 spans 18 residues. Per the germline V gene, CDR1 is MDHEN and CDR2 is SYDVKM. V was clipped by 3 bases and J by 2 bases, with 20 bases between them. CDR3 bases: TGTGCCAGCAGTTTGTCGATCCACAGGGTTTCAGGCAATCAGCCCCAGCATTTT. It encodes CASSLSIHRVSGNQPQHF.

The V gene is TRBV6-6, the J gene TRBJ1-4; the match to TRBD1 covers 7 bases. The CDR3 consists of 14 residues. Per the germline V gene, CDR1 is MNHNY and CDR2 is SVGAGI (reference sequence). V shed 8 bases and J 8 bases; nucleotides not matched to a gene: 11. CDR3 sequence: CASDEGTAAEKLFF. CDR3 nucleotide sequence: TGTGCCAGCGACGAAGGGACAGCTGCCGAAAAACTGTTTTTT.

The V and J genes are TRBV6-1 and TRBJ2-3, with D unclear. Trimming left V 0 bases short and J 6 bases short, with 10 bases between. The CDR3 totals 14 residues. CDR1 is MNHNS and CDR2 is SASEGT in the germline V gene. The CDR3 sequence: CASSEAGWRDTQYF. The CDR3 DNA sequence: TGTGCCAGCAGTGAAGCCGGTTGGCGGGATACGCAGTATTTT.

The V and J genes are TRBV10-2 and TRBJ2-2, with 10 bases lining up with TRBD2. CDR1 WSHSY and CDR2 SAAADI come from the germline V gene. The V gene end was trimmed by 3 bases and the J gene end by 1 base; junction bases not matched to a gene: 2. The CDR3 is made up of 16 amino acids. The CDR3 sequence: CASSEGLAVNTGELFF. The CDR3 DNA follows: TGCGCCAGCAGTGAAGGACTAGCGGTGAACACCGGGGAGCTGTTTTTT.

The gene calls are TRBV10-3 and TRBJ1-4; TRBD1 matches 8 bases. The V gene end was trimmed by 10 bases and the J gene end by 5 bases; junction bases not matched to a gene: 6. The CDR3 consists of 13 residues. Looked up from germline, CDR1 is ENHRY and CDR2 is SYGVKD. As DNA, the CDR3 is TGTGCCACGACAGGGGCTCAAAATGAAAAACTGTTTTTT. It encodes CATTGAQNEKLFF.

The J gene is TRBJ2-6, the V gene TRBV7-9; D is unresolved. Per the germline V gene, CDR1 is SEHNR and CDR2 is FQNEAQ (reference sequence). The length of the CDR3 is 15 residues. The V gene lost 3 bases and the J gene lost 4 bases, with 10 bases spanning the gap. Written as DNA, the CDR3 is TGTGCCAGCAGCTTGACGTCGTCGGGGGCCAACGTCCTGACTTTC. As protein: CASSLTSSGANVLTF.

The chain uses TRBV5-1 and TRBJ2-5; 12 bases match TRBD2. Germline-derived CDR1 and CDR2 are SGHRS and YFSETQ. V lost 5 bases, J lost 4 bases, and 12 bases stayed unmatched. The length of the CDR3 is 17 residues. The CDR3, as DNA: TGCGCCAGCAGAATGAGACTAGCGGGAGAAATTGCAGAGACCCAGTACTTC. This sequence encodes CASRMRLAGEIAETQYF.